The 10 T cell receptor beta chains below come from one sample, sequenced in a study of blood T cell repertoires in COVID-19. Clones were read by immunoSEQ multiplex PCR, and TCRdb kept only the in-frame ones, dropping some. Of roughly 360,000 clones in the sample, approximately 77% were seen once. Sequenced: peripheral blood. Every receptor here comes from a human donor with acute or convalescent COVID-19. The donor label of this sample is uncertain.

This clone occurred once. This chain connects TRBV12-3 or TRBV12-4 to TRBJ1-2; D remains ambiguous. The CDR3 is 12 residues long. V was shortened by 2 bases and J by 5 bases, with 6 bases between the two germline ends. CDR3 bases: TGTGCCAGCAGTTTATCGGTTTATGGCTACACCTTC. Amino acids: CASSLSVYGYTF.

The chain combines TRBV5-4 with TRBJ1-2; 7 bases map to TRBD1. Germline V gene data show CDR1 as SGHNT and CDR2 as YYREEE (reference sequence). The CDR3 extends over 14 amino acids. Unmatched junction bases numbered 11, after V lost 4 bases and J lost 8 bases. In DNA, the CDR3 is TGTGCCAGCAGCCTCGACAGGGCCTCCGGCGGCTACACCTTC. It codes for CASSLDRASGGYTF.

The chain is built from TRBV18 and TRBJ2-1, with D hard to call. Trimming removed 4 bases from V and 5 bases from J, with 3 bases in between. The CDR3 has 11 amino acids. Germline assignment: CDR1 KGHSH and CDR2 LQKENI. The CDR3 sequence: CASSQHNEQFF. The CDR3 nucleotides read TGTGCCAGCTCACAGCACAATGAGCAGTTCTTC.

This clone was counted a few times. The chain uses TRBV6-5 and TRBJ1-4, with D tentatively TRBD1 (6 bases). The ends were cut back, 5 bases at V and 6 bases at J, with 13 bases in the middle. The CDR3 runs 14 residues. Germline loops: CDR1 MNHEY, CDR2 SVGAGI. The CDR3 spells CASSQDRTDEKLFF. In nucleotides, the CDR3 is TGTGCCAGCAGTCAGGACAGAACGGATGAAAAACTGTTTTTT.

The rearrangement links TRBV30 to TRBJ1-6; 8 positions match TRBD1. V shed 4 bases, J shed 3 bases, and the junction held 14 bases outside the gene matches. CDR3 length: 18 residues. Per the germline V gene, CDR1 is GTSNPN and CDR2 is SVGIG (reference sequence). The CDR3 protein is CAWTHLMQGAYYNSPLHF. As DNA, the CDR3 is TGTGCCTGGACTCACCTCATGCAGGGGGCCTACTATAATTCACCCCTCCACTTT.

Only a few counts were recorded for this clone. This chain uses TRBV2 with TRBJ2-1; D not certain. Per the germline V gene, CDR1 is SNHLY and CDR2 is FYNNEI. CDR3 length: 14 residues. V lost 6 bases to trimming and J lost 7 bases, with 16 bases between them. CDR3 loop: CASSLENPGNEQFF. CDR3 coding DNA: TGTGCCAGCAGCCTAGAGAACCCCGGGAATGAGCAGTTCTTC.

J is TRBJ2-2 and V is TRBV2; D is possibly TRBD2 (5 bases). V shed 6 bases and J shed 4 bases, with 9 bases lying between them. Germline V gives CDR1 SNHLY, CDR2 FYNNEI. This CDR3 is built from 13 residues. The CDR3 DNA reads TGTGCCAGCAGGCCGACTATCACCGGGGAGCTGTTTTTT. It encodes CASRPTITGELFF.

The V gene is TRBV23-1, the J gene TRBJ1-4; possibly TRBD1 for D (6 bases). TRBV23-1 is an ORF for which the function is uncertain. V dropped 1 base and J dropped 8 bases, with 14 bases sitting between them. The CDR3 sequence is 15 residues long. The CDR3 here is CASSQLAGVEEKLFF. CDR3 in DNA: TGCGCCAGCAGTCAATTAGCAGGGGTTGAGGAAAAACTGTTTTTT.

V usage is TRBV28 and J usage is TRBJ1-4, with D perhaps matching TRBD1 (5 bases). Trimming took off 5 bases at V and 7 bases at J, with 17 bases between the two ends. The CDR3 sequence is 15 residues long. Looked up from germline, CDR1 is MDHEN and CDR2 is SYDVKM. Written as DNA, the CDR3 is TGTGCCAGCAGTGCCGACAACTCTAGGGGTGAAAAACTGTTTTTT. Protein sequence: CASSADNSRGEKLFF.

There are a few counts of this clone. The DNA for the CDR3 is TGTGCCAGCAGTCCGGCTGAAGCGGGGGGCCACGAGCAGTACTTC. Residues: CASSPAEAGGHEQYF. The rearrangement uses TRBV6-2 or TRBV6-3 and TRBJ2-7; 9 nucleotides match TRBD2. This CDR3 region has 15 residues. CDR1 is MNHEY, CDR2 SVGEGT, per germline. V lost 5 bases, J lost 5 bases, and 10 bases stayed unmatched.